The TCR beta chain described here comes from a study of shared clonotypes between healthy human individuals. Produced via immunoSEQ multiplex PCR; TCRdb's table is partial and in-frame only. The sample consists of about 340,000 clones, more than 60% of them appearing once. Trimming pared 7 bases from V and 6 bases from J, leaving 13 bases between. Germline V gene data show CDR1 as SGHKS and CDR2 as YYEKEE (reference sequence). This CDR3 region has 12 residues. Source material: memory CD4+ T cells sorted from blood. Regarding subset: CD45RA-negative fraction. The chain combines TRBV5-5 with TRBJ1-2; TRBD1 is a possible D gene (6 bases). This clonotype was obtained from a man aged 30-40 years in good health. The CDR3 sequence is CASSTGIDGYTF. In DNA, the CDR3 is TGTGCCAGCTCCACAGGGATCGATGGCTACACCTTC.